The 23 T cell receptor beta chains presented below share a single source sample, sequenced in a study of post-analysis software for immune sequencing data. Overall study results and limits: TRBV segments more frequent in patients than in controls numbered roughly 5 and included TRBV5-6, TRBV5-1 and TRBV20-1.

These receptors' antigens are unknown. Unique molecular identifiers were present in the TCR beta cDNA libraries. TCRdb fed the PCR reads into MiXCR, producing one record per CDR3 protein. The table lists fewer than 700,000 distinct CDR3 sequences, 44% of them singletons. The source material was blood. These TCRs come from a girl aged 10 to 17 with multiple sclerosis.

The chain joins TRBV24-1 to TRBJ2-3; D possibly corresponds to TRBD1 (6 bases). The germline V gene encodes CDR1 KGHDR and CDR2 SFDVKD. Trimming took off 4 bases at V and 6 bases at J, with 10 bases between the two ends. The CDR3 covers 13 residues. The CDR3, as DNA: TGTGCCACCAGTGACCCCCAGGGGGATACGCAGTATTTT. It encodes CATSDPQGDTQYF.

A few counts support this clonotype. The chain recombines TRBV20-1 with TRBJ1-5, with D uncertain. The CDR3 consists of 15 residues. V was trimmed by 0 bases and J by 5 bases, leaving 14 bases between them. Germline V gene lookup returns CDR1 DFQATT and CDR2 SNEGSKA (reference sequence). CDR3 region: CSARDSGGIHQPQHF. In nucleotides, the CDR3 is TGCAGTGCTAGAGATTCAGGCGGGATTCATCAGCCCCAGCATTTT.

The chain uses TRBV2 and TRBJ1-1; D is ambiguous. CDR1 is SNHLY and CDR2 is FYNNEI in the germline V gene. Trimming took off 8 bases at V and 4 bases at J, with 14 bases between the two ends. The CDR3 extends over 13 amino acids. CDR3 sequence: CASGDLESTEAFF. The CDR3, as DNA: TGTGCCAGCGGAGACTTGGAATCCACTGAAGCTTTCTTT.

In its sample, this clonotype was seen a few times. The chain uses TRBV7-9 and TRBJ2-2; either TRBD1 or TRBD2 may supply D (5 bases each). V lost 3 bases to trimming and J lost 6 bases, with 11 bases between them. CDR1 is SEHNR, CDR2 FQNEAQ, per germline (reference sequence). CDR3 length: 14 residues. The CDR3 nucleotides are TGTGCCAGCAGCTTCTCCCGGGACCCCGGGGAGCTGTTTTTT. Translating gives CASSFSRDPGELFF.

As DNA, the CDR3 is TGCAGTGCTAGAGGGCGGACGAAGTGGACACGGGACTATGGCTACACCTTC. This translates into CSARGRTKWTRDYGYTF. The chain uses TRBV20-1 and TRBJ1-2; D may be TRBD1 (5 bases). Germline V gene lookup returns CDR1 DFQATT and CDR2 SNEGSKA (reference sequence). There are 17 residues in the CDR3. V was trimmed by 1 base and J by 3 bases, leaving 21 bases between them.

This chain uses TRBV9 with TRBJ2-7, with D perhaps assigned TRBD1 or TRBD2 (6 bases each). The DNA end is more similar to TRBJ2-4, so the J call may be wrong. This CDR3 contains 15 residues. The V gene's germline CDR1 is SGDLS and CDR2 YYNGEE. The CDR3 here is CASSLGGLGPNIQYF. Written as DNA, the CDR3 is TGTGCCAGCAGCCTAGGGGGACTGGGACCTAACATTCAGTACTTC.

The rearrangement joins TRBV12-3 or TRBV12-4 to TRBJ2-1; TRBD1 is a possible D gene (6 bases). CDR3 length: 14 amino acids. With 6 bases removed from V and 6 bases from J, the gap between germline ends came to 15 bases. The CDR3, as DNA: TGTGCCAGCAGCCTTCTAGGGGGTGTCAATGAGCAGTTCTTC. It translates to CASSLLGGVNEQFF.

The CDR3 protein is CASSPPGLAGGTDTQYF. The CDR3 DNA reads TGTGCCAGCAGTCCGCCGGGACTAGCGGGAGGCACAGATACGCAGTATTTT. The V gene is TRBV12-3 or TRBV12-4, the J gene TRBJ2-3, with 14 nucleotides matching TRBD2. This CDR3 is 17 amino acids long. With 5 bases clipped from V and 1 base from J, the junction kept 5 bases outside the gene matches.

The chain uses TRBV18 and TRBJ2-3; 9 nucleotides agree with TRBD1. The CDR3 has 18 amino acids. Trimming cost V 0 bases and J 3 bases; bases outside gene matches: 10. Per germline, CDR1 KGHSH and CDR2 LQKENI. Here the CDR3 DNA reads TGTGCCAGCTCACCACCATCCAAAATACAGGGGGCAACAGATACGCAGTATTTT. Translation: CASSPPSKIQGATDTQYF. The variable domain in full, with the rest retrieved from reference TRBV18 and TRBJ2-3, is NAGVMQNPRHLVRRRGQEARLRCSPMKGHSHVYWYRQLPEEGLKFMVYLQKENIIDESGMPKERFSAEFPKEGPSILRIQQVVRGDSAAYFCASSPPSKIQGATDTQYFGPGTRLTVL.

The gene calls are TRBV7-9 and TRBJ1-5; D call uncertain. V lost 5 bases and J lost 10, with 18 bases in between. Per the germline V gene, CDR1 is SEHNR and CDR2 is FQNEAQ (reference sequence). The CDR3 consists of 14 residues. The CDR3 spells CASSHSGYNRPQHF. CDR3 in DNA: TGTGCCAGCAGCCACTCAGGCTACAATCGACCCCAGCATTTT.

This clonotype appeared a few times. The rearrangement links TRBV12-3 or TRBV12-4 to TRBJ2-7; tentative D call: TRBD2 (6 bases). This CDR3 has 13 amino acids. Deletions cut 7 bases from V and 0 bases from J, with 10 bases between. CDR3 region: CASTRDSSYEQYF. The CDR3 nucleotides read TGTGCCAGCACCCGGGACTCCTCCTACGAGCAGTACTTC.

The CDR3 sequence: CASSQGVNTEAFF. CDR3 sequence (DNA): TGCGCCAGCAGCCAGGGGGTGAACACTGAAGCTTTCTTT. The chain uses TRBV4-1 and TRBJ1-1; tentatively, D is TRBD1 (5 bases). The CDR3 length is 13 residues. CDR1 is MGHRA, CDR2 YSYEKL, per germline. V dropped 3 bases and J dropped 0 bases, with 5 bases sitting between them.

The gene calls are TRBV12-3 or TRBV12-4 and TRBJ2-3; 8 bases are shared with TRBD2. Trimming at V came to 3 bases and at J to 4 bases, leaving 6 bases not matched to a gene. This CDR3 spans 15 amino acids. CDR3 sequence (DNA): TGTGCCAGCAGTTTGCGGGGGGCGACTGCAGATACGCAGTATTTT. It encodes CASSLRGATADTQYF.

This clonotype was picked up a small number of times. The V and J genes are TRBV19 and TRBJ1-6; D remains ambiguous. Trimming shortened V by 1 base and J by 7 bases, and 8 bases separated the two germline ends. The CDR3 is 14 amino acids. The V gene's germline CDR1 is LNHDA and CDR2 SQIVND (reference sequence). In DNA form, the CDR3 reads TGTGCCAGTAGTATAGTCGGCCTGAATTCACCCCTCCACTTT. Protein: CASSIVGLNSPLHF.

A few counts support this clonotype. The chain is built from TRBV5-6 and TRBJ2-7; D is tentatively TRBD1 or TRBD2 (5 bases each). Trimming left V 6 bases short and J 4 bases short, with 14 bases between. This CDR3 is built from 13 residues. CDR1 SGHDT and CDR2 YYEEEE come from the germline V gene. CDR3 loop: CASTSGTLYEQYF. CDR3 DNA: TGTGCCAGCACATCCGGGACCCTGTACGAGCAGTACTTC.

The gene calls are TRBV5-1 and TRBJ2-3; D is possibly TRBD1 (5 bases). This CDR3 has 17 amino acids. The ends were cut back, 0 bases at V and 1 base at J, with 15 bases in the middle. Looked up from germline, CDR1 is SGHRS and CDR2 is YFSETQ. CDR3 nucleotides: TGCGCCAGCAGCTTGGTGGCGGCGACACAGGGCACAGATACGCAGTATTTT. This gives the protein CASSLVAATQGTDTQYF.

The table lists this clonotype with a few counts. The V and J genes are TRBV7-8 and TRBJ2-7; D tentatively fits TRBD1 or TRBD2 (5 bases each). V was shortened by 5 bases and J by 1 base, with 15 bases between the two germline ends. Germline CDR1 is SGHVS and CDR2 is FQNEAQ. The CDR3 runs 15 residues. The CDR3, as DNA: TGTGCCAGCAGCGCAGGGAGTCCAAATTCCTACGAGCAGTACTTC. Its protein is CASSAGSPNSYEQYF.

The chain couples TRBV12-3 or TRBV12-4 to TRBJ2-5, with a tentative D call TRBD1 (6 bases). Trimming took off 5 bases at V and 5 bases at J, with 21 bases between the two ends. CDR3 size: 16 residues. The CDR3 nucleotides are TGTGCCAGCAGTCCGTCTACAGGGAACCCCCGGGAGACCCAGTACTTC. Translation: CASSPSTGNPRETQYF.

In its sample, this clonotype was seen many times. The V call is TRBV12-3 or TRBV12-4, the J call TRBJ2-5; D remains unclear. V was shortened by 3 bases and J by 5 bases, with 13 bases between the two germline ends. This CDR3 region has 14 residues. The CDR3 region is CASSLRSETETQYF. CDR3 nucleotide sequence: TGTGCCAGCAGTTTGCGATCCGAGACGGAGACCCAGTACTTC.

This rearrangement joins TRBV5-1 to TRBJ1-1; 11 nucleotides align to TRBD1. The CDR3 loop spans 16 amino acids. CDR1 and CDR2 (germline): SGHRS, YFSETQ. J lost 1 base, V lost 1 base, and 3 bases had no gene match. The CDR3 is CASSLRGQGANTEAFF. In nucleotides, the CDR3 is TGCGCCAGCAGCTTGCGTGGACAGGGGGCGAACACTGAAGCTTTCTTT. Combining the CDR3 with reference TRBV5-1 and TRBJ1-1 gives the whole variable domain KAGVTQTPRYLIKTRGQQVTLSCSPISGHRSVSWYQQTPGQGLQFLFEYFSETQRNKGNFPGRFSGRQFSNSRSEMNVSTLELGDSALYLCASSLRGQGANTEAFFGQGTRLTVV.

This clonotype has just a few counts. The chain has TRBV5-1 and TRBJ2-5; 10 bases are shared with TRBD2. CDR3 length equals 17 residues. V dropped 2 bases and J dropped 5; count of bases not matched to a gene: 12. The germline V gene has CDR1 SGHRS and CDR2 YFSETQ. CDR3 nucleotide sequence: TGCGCCAGCAGCTTTTCGCGGGCTAGCGGGGGAGTTGAGACCCAGTACTTC. It codes for CASSFSRASGGVETQYF. Using reference TRBV5-1 and TRBJ2-5 for the parts outside the CDR3, the full variable domain is KAGVTQTPRYLIKTRGQQVTLSCSPISGHRSVSWYQQTPGQGLQFLFEYFSETQRNKGNFPGRFSGRQFSNSRSEMNVSTLELGDSALYLCASSFSRASGGVETQYFGPGTRLLVL.

The chain carries TRBV6-4 and TRBJ2-4; TRBD1 aligns across 11 bases. Germline V lookup: CDR1 MRHNA, CDR2 SNTAGT. J lost 6 bases, V lost 3 bases, and 1 base had no gene match. The CDR3 spans 14 residues. As DNA, the CDR3 is TGTGCCAGCAGTGAGGGACAGGGGGTAAACATTCAGTACTTC. It translates to CASSEGQGVNIQYF.

The chain links TRBV5-1 to TRBJ2-5; 7 positions agree with TRBD1. CDR1 and CDR2 (germline): SGHRS, YFSETQ. Unmatched junction bases numbered 18, after V lost 2 bases and J lost 11 bases. The CDR3 contains 16 residues. In DNA, the CDR3 is TGCGCCAGCAGCTTCAAGGAAGGGACAGAGACCTACGGGCAGTACTTC. Its translation is CASSFKEGTETYGQYF.